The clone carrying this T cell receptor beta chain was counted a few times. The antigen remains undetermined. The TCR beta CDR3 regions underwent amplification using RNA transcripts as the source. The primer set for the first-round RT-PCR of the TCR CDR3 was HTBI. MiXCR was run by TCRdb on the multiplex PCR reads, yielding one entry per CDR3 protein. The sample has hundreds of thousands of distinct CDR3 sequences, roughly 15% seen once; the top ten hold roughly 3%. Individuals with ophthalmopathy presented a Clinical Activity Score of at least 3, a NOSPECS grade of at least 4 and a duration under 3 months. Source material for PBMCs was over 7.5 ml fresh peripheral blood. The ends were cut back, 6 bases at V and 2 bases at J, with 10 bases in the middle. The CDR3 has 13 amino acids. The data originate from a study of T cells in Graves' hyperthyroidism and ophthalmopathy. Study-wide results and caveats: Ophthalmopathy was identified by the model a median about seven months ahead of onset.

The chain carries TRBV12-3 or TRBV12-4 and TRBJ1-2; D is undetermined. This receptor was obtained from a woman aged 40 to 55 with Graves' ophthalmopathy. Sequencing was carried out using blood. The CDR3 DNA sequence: TGTGCCAGCAGGCCATCGTTAAACTATGGCTACACCTTC. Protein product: CASRPSLNYGYTF.